The next 20 T cell receptor beta chains were all read from a single sample in a study of T cell repertoires in cytomegalovirus infection. Each CDR3 protein gets one entry after TCRdb re-called the reads with MiXCR. The sample includes approximately 250,000 distinct CDR3 sequences, about 7% seen only once; the top ten take about 6%. Sequencing was done on a sample of PBMCs. These receptors were obtained from a human donor in good health (CMV status not recorded). Some clones in this sample may be carry-over from other donors' samples.

This clonotype was seen a handful of times. V usage is TRBV20-1 and J usage is TRBJ1-1, with D possibly being TRBD1 (6 bases). The CDR3 runs 14 residues. Trimming pared 6 bases from V and 0 bases from J, leaving 14 bases between. Germline values: CDR1 DFQATT, CDR2 SNEGSKA (reference sequence). The CDR3 bases are TGCAGTGCATGGGGGGCAGGGATGAACACTGAAGCTTTCTTT. Protein product: CSAWGAGMNTEAFF.

Many counts were recorded for this clonotype. The chain couples TRBV11-2 to TRBJ2-1; 12 positions agree with TRBD2. This CDR3 has 16 residues. The J segment lost 5 bases and the V segment lost 5 bases, leaving 7 bases of the junction unmatched. Germline V gene lookup returns CDR1 SGHAT and CDR2 FQNNGV. CDR3 region: CASSAGLAGINNEQFF. CDR3 DNA: TGTGCCAGCAGCGCCGGACTAGCGGGGATAAACAATGAGCAGTTCTTC.

In its sample, this clonotype was seen many times. Here the CDR3 reads CSASHGLSSYNEQFF. The DNA of the CDR3 is TGCAGTGCTAGCCACGGACTTAGCTCCTACAATGAGCAGTTCTTC. This chain uses TRBV20-1 with TRBJ2-1; D might be TRBD2 (5 bases). Trimming left V 3 bases short and J 0 bases short, with 12 bases between. From germline, CDR1 is DFQATT and CDR2 SNEGSKA (reference sequence). This CDR3 has 15 amino acids.

There are many counts of this clonotype. The rearrangement uses TRBV7-8 and TRBJ2-7; TRBD2 matches 8 bases. Germline CDR1 is SGHVS and CDR2 is FQNEAQ. The CDR3 loop spans 15 amino acids. Unmatched junction bases numbered 4, after V lost 0 bases and J lost 3 bases. CDR3 in amino acids: CASSLAAGANYEQYF. For the CDR3, the DNA is TGTGCCAGCAGCTTAGCAGCGGGGGCCAACTACGAGCAGTACTTC.

This chain joins TRBV9 and TRBJ2-3; no clear D gene. CDR3 length equals 14 residues. V was pared by 0 bases and J by 0 bases, with 5 bases between. Germline CDR1 and CDR2: SGDLS and YYNGEE. In nucleotides, the CDR3 is TGTGCCAGCAGCGTAGACGGGAGCACAGATACGCAGTATTTT. It specifies CASSVDGSTDTQYF.

The table lists this clonotype with many counts. V is TRBV7-9 and J is TRBJ2-1; D is unresolved. Trimming left V 6 bases short and J 6 bases short, with 6 bases between. The CDR3 is 11 residues long. Germline CDR1 reads SEHNR; CDR2 reads FQNEAQ (reference sequence). The CDR3 spells CASSSGNEQFF. CDR3 DNA sequence: TGTGCCAGCAGTAGTGGCAATGAGCAGTTCTTC.

This clonotype was recorded at least ten times. J is TRBJ2-3 and V is TRBV20-1; TRBD1 matches at 9 bases. The ends lost 6 bases at V and 11 bases at J; junction bases unmatched: 15. Germline-derived CDR1 and CDR2 are DFQATT and SNEGSKA (reference sequence). The CDR3 runs to 14 residues. The CDR3: CSARDRVTGSWQYF. The CDR3, as DNA: TGCAGTGCCAGGGACAGGGTCACAGGGAGTTGGCAGTATTTT.

This clonotype was detected a few times. The J gene is TRBJ2-2, the V gene TRBV5-1; 8 bases match TRBD1. There are 17 residues in the CDR3. Losses at the gene ends were 4 bases for V and 4 bases for J; bases not matched to a gene: 12. Germline V gene data show CDR1 as SGHRS and CDR2 as YFSETQ. CDR3 protein: CASSPARQGYGTGELFF. The CDR3, as DNA: TGCGCCAGCAGCCCCGCCAGACAGGGGTACGGCACCGGGGAGCTGTTTTTT.

Many counts were recorded for this clonotype. This chain's CDR3 is CSARVRLAGLNEQFF. CDR3 bases: TGCAGTGCTAGAGTTCGACTAGCGGGGTTAAATGAGCAGTTCTTC. The rearrangement uses TRBV20-1 and TRBJ2-1, with 11 bases matching TRBD2. Germline V gene sequence: CDR1 DFQATT, CDR2 SNEGSKA (reference sequence). J was trimmed by 7 bases and V by 1 base; bases with no gene match: 6. CDR3 size: 15 residues.

There are many counts of this clonotype. The chain is built from TRBV7-2 and TRBJ2-1; TRBD1 matches at 9 bases. Germline V gene lookup returns CDR1 SGHTA and CDR2 FQGNSA. Trimming took 3 bases from V and 8 from J; bases not matched to a gene: 8. CDR3 length equals 15 residues. The CDR3: CASSLRDRVPDEQFF. CDR3 nucleotide sequence: TGTGCCAGCAGCTTGCGGGACAGGGTTCCAGATGAGCAGTTCTTC. Combining the CDR3 with reference TRBV7-2 and TRBJ2-1 gives the whole variable domain GAGVSQSPSNKVTEKGKDVELRCDPISGHTALYWYRQSLGQGLEFLIYFQGNSAPDKSGLPSDRFSAERTGGSVSTLTIQRTQQEDSAVYLCASSLRDRVPDEQFFGPGTRLTVL.

This clonotype was detected ten times or more. This chain joins TRBV5-4 and TRBJ1-1; no clear D gene. Trimming took 0 bases from V and 0 from J, leaving 6 bases between them. The CDR3 is 14 amino acids. Germline V gene data show CDR1 as SGHNT and CDR2 as YYREEE (reference sequence). This chain's CDR3 is CASSLDSMNTEAFF. In DNA form, the CDR3 reads TGTGCCAGCAGCTTGGATTCGATGAACACTGAAGCTTTCTTT.

This clonotype has at least ten counts. The V gene is TRBV6-5, the J gene TRBJ2-6; perhaps TRBD1 as D (6 bases). Germline CDR1 MNHEY, CDR2 SVGAGI. V lost 4 bases and J 1 base, leaving 17 bases between the germline ends. The CDR3 contains 18 residues. CDR3 protein: CASSLQGDYPSGANVLTF. The CDR3 nucleotides are TGTGCCAGCAGTTTACAGGGTGACTATCCGTCTGGGGCCAACGTCCTGACTTTC.

This clonotype was counted many times. This rearrangement joins TRBV11-2 to TRBJ2-3; a weak D match, TRBD1 (5 bases). The CDR3 is made up of 15 amino acids. Trimming removed 6 bases from V and 4 bases from J, with 17 bases in between. Germline-derived CDR1 and CDR2 are SGHAT and FQNNGV. The CDR3 protein is CASSWGMLGADTQYF. Written as DNA, the CDR3 is TGTGCCAGCAGTTGGGGAATGTTAGGGGCAGATACGCAGTATTTT. Looking up the rest from reference TRBV11-2 and TRBJ2-3 gives the full variable domain: EAGVAQSPRYKIIEKRQSVAFWCNPISGHATLYWYQQILGQGPKLLIQFQNNGVVDDSQLPKDRFSAERLKGVDSTLKIQPAKLEDSAVYLCASSWGMLGADTQYFGPGTRLTVL.

Worth noting for this clonotype: Given a much more abundant clone one base away, this may be a read error. The CDR3 does not close with the conserved phenylalanine or tryptophan, likely indicating a read error. The gene calls are TRBV11-2 and TRBJ2-7; D remains ambiguous. CDR1 and CDR2 from the germline V gene are SGHAT and FQNNGV. Trimming stripped 1 base from V and 1 base from J, with 8 bases between. CDR3 length: 14 residues. The CDR3 region has the DNA TGTGCCAGCAGCTTAGTAAGAGCTTCCTACGAGCAGTACTTA. It is translated as CASSLVRASYEQYL.

This clonotype has at least ten counts. This chain connects TRBV5-1 to TRBJ1-5; TRBD1 matches at 10 bases. Germline lookup yields CDR1 SGHRS and CDR2 YFSETQ. The V and J ends lost 4 bases and 4 bases, in that order; junction bases with no gene match: 2. This CDR3 is 14 amino acids long. The chain's CDR3 is CASSVGQGNQPQHF. CDR3 bases: TGCGCCAGCAGCGTGGGACAGGGGAATCAGCCCCAGCATTTT.

Details on this clonotype: A much larger clone is a single base away; this may be a read error. V and J are TRBV11-1 and TRBJ2-1, with a tentative D call TRBD2 (6 bases). The V end was cut by 5 bases, the J end by 8 bases, with 10 bases between. This CDR3 is built from 12 residues. Germline CDR1 is SGHAT and CDR2 is FQDESV (reference sequence). The CDR3 sequence is CASSHWGDEQFF. In DNA form, the CDR3 reads TGTGCCAGCAGCCATTGGGGGGATGAGCAGTTCTTC.

This clonotype was seen many times. The chain carries TRBV7-9 and TRBJ1-1; TRBD1 agrees at 10 bases. Looked up from germline, CDR1 is SEHNR and CDR2 is FQNEAQ (reference sequence). Germline trimming cut 6 bases from V and 4 bases from J; bases unmatched to any gene: 5. This CDR3 has 14 amino acids. CDR3 coding DNA: TGTGCCAGCAGTCCAGGACAGGGGGGCACTGAAGCTTTCTTT. Its protein is CASSPGQGGTEAFF. Full variable domain (rest looked up from reference TRBV7-9 and TRBJ1-1): DTGVSQNPRHKITKRGQNVTFRCDPISEHNRLYWYRQTLGQGPEFLTYFQNEAQLEKSRLLSDRFSAERPKGSFSTLEIQRTEQGDSAMYLCASSPGQGGTEAFFGQGTRLTVV.

There are many counts of this clonotype. The V gene is TRBV20-1, the J gene TRBJ2-3; D not certain. Germline V gene lookup returns CDR1 DFQATT and CDR2 SNEGSKA (reference sequence). With 5 bases removed from V and 2 bases from J, the gap between germline ends came to 17 bases. The CDR3 runs 15 residues. CDR3 residues: CSADPYEIYTDTQYF. The CDR3 DNA is TGCAGTGCTGACCCATATGAGATCTACACAGATACGCAGTATTTT.

Many counts were recorded for this clonotype. The CDR3 DNA reads as TGTGCCAGCAGCGCTTCGGTCCTAGCGGGGCTCAATGAGCAGTTCTTC. As protein: CASSASVLAGLNEQFF. The chain links TRBV11-2 to TRBJ2-1; 9 bases line up with TRBD2. Losses at the gene ends were 5 bases for V and 6 bases for J; bases not matched to a gene: 11. Germline V gene lookup returns CDR1 SGHAT and CDR2 FQNNGV. CDR3 size: 16 residues.

At least ten counts were recorded for this clonotype. The chain joins TRBV19 to TRBJ1-1; maybe TRBD1 (6 bases). This CDR3 comprises 12 residues. Trimming left V 6 bases short and J 2 bases short, with 7 bases between. CDR1 and CDR2 from the germline V gene are LNHDA and SQIVND (reference sequence). CDR3 amino acids: CASRDRNTEAFF. The CDR3 nucleotides read TGTGCCAGTAGGGACAGAAACACTGAAGCTTTCTTT.